Following are 20 T cell receptor beta chains from one sample sequenced in a study of glioma-infiltrating T cells after dendritic cell vaccination. This table comes from immunoSEQ multiplex PCR, and its TCRdb copy is limited to in-frame clones, with some not included. Among 100,000 or so clones listed, around 84% were seen once. The specimen comprised blood, sampled before dendritic cell vaccination. Every receptor here comes from a human donor with glioblastoma.

This chain uses TRBV4-1 with TRBJ2-1; 7 nucleotides align to TRBD1. The CDR3 spans 15 residues. Germline V lookup: CDR1 MGHRA, CDR2 YSYEKL. V was pared by 4 bases and J by 5 bases, with 8 bases of the junction left unmatched. CDR3 coding DNA: TGCGCCAGCAGCCGCCCAGGGACAGCCAACAATGAGCAGTTCTTC. Residues: CASSRPGTANNEQFF.

The chain combines TRBV6-5 with TRBJ2-3; D not resolved. CDR1 is MNHEY, CDR2 SVGAGI, per germline. Trimming stripped 6 bases from V and 0 bases from J, with 4 bases between. CDR3 size: 12 residues. The DNA for the CDR3 is TGTGCCAGCAGCTCCAGCACAGATACGCAGTATTTT. Amino acid sequence: CASSSSTDTQYF.

J is TRBJ2-5 and V is TRBV2; D gene ambiguous. This CDR3 region has 13 residues. The V gene's germline CDR1 is SNHLY and CDR2 FYNNEI. The ends were cut back, 4 bases at V and 0 bases at J, with 6 bases in the middle. The CDR3 region has the DNA TGTGCCAGCAGTGTAGACAACCAAGAGACCCAGTACTTC. Protein product: CASSVDNQETQYF. Together with reference TRBV2 and TRBJ2-5, the CDR3 gives the full variable domain: EPEVTQTPSHQVTQMGQEVILRCVPISNHLYFYWYRQILGQKVEFLVSFYNNEISEKSEIFDDQFSVERPDGSNFTLKIRSTKLEDSAMYFCASSVDNQETQYFGPGTRLLVL.

The chain links TRBV28 to TRBJ1-2; 8 bases are shared with TRBD1. The J segment lost 8 bases and the V segment lost 4 bases, leaving 9 bases of the junction unmatched. The CDR3 is 14 residues long. Germline CDR1 reads MDHEN; CDR2 reads SYDVKM. CDR3 sequence: CASSWIQGAWGYTF. The CDR3 nucleotides are TGTGCCAGCAGTTGGATTCAGGGGGCTTGGGGCTACACCTTC.

This clone was observed a few times. The chain couples TRBV5-6 to TRBJ1-2; TRBD1 agrees at 7 bases. With V trimmed by 5 bases and J by 0 bases, 4 bases remained unmatched. Per germline, CDR1 SGHDT and CDR2 YYEEEE. The CDR3 sequence is 14 residues long. The CDR3 region is CASRRTGANYGYTF. CDR3 DNA: TGTGCCAGCAGAAGGACAGGAGCTAACTATGGCTACACCTTC.

This clone showed up just once. The chain employs TRBV9 and TRBJ2-7, with 12 positions matching TRBD2. Germline loops: CDR1 SGDLS, CDR2 YYNGEE. The V and J ends lost 0 bases and 6 bases, in that order; junction bases with no gene match: 7. The CDR3 contains 16 residues. The CDR3: CASSVERTSGNSEQYF. In nucleotides, the CDR3 is TGTGCCAGCAGCGTAGAAAGGACTAGCGGGAACTCCGAGCAGTACTTC.

The chain recombines TRBV7-2 with TRBJ2-3, with TRBD1 matching over 7 bases. Trimming cost V 6 bases and J 1 base; bases outside gene matches: 4. The CDR3 contains 14 residues. CDR1 and CDR2 from the germline V gene are SGHTA and FQGNSA. CDR3 nucleotide sequence: TGTGCCAGCAGACGGGACAGACGCACAGATACGCAGTATTTT. Encoded protein: CASRRDRRTDTQYF.

The sample holds one count of this clone. The chain combines TRBV5-1 with TRBJ2-7, with 10 bases matching TRBD1. V lost 2 bases, J lost 4 bases, and 6 bases stayed unmatched. The CDR3 spans 15 residues. CDR1 and CDR2 from the germline V gene are SGHRS and YFSETQ. CDR3 in amino acids: CASSLDRGLGYEQYF. The DNA of the CDR3 is TGCGCCAGCAGCTTAGACAGGGGGCTTGGGTACGAGCAGTACTTC.

The rearrangement joins TRBV5-1 to TRBJ2-2; maybe TRBD2 (5 bases). The CDR3 length is 15 residues. With 0 bases removed from V and 6 bases from J, the gap between germline ends came to 12 bases. CDR1 and CDR2 from the germline V gene are SGHRS and YFSETQ. The CDR3 DNA reads as TGCGCCAGCAGCTTGGTTGCGGGTCTGGCCGGGGAGCTGTTTTTT. Translated, it gives CASSLVAGLAGELFF.

The genes are TRBV6-1 and TRBJ1-5; D possibly corresponds to TRBD1 (5 bases). Germline loops: CDR1 MNHNS, CDR2 SASEGT. V dropped 7 bases and J dropped 3 bases, with 16 bases sitting between them. This CDR3 has 15 residues. The DNA for the CDR3 is TGTGCCAGCACTCCATGGGGGGATTTCAATCAGCCCCAGCATTTT. It codes for CASTPWGDFNQPQHF.

The chain employs TRBV15 and TRBJ1-2; D is possibly TRBD1 (5 bases). Trimming pared 2 bases from V and 3 bases from J, leaving 13 bases between. CDR1 is LNHNV, CDR2 YYDKDF, per germline (reference sequence). This CDR3 is built from 15 residues. Written as DNA, the CDR3 is TGTGCCACCAGCAGATTAGGGCAGGGTGACTATGGCTACACCTTC. Translated: CATSRLGQGDYGYTF.

The DNA for the CDR3 is TGTGCCAGCAGCTTATCCTTTTTGAGGGCCGGTGGCTACACCTTC. Translating it yields CASSLSFLRAGGYTF. The rearrangement uses TRBV7-9 and TRBJ1-2, with D hard to call. Trimming took off 2 bases at V and 7 bases at J, with 17 bases between the two ends. The CDR3 has 15 residues. The germline gives CDR1 SEHNR, CDR2 FQNEAQ (reference sequence).

This clone was seen more than once but under ten times. This chain uses TRBV7-6 with TRBJ1-1; D may be TRBD1 (6 bases). Trimming took 5 bases from V and 1 from J, leaving 11 bases between them. Looked up from germline, CDR1 is SGHVS and CDR2 is FNYEAQ. This CDR3 has 14 amino acids. This CDR3 reads CASSTRGRNTEAFF. CDR3 bases: TGTGCCAGCAGCACCAGGGGACGGAACACTGAAGCTTTCTTT.

The rearrangement links TRBV9 to TRBJ1-5, with TRBD1 identical over 8 bases. After removal of 4 bases from V and 5 bases from J, the junction contained 5 bases not matched to a gene. The CDR3 length is 14 residues. Germline CDR1 reads SGDLS; CDR2 reads YYNGEE. CDR3 bases: TGTGCCAGCAGCCCCGGACAGGGAGATCAGCCCCAGCATTTT. Protein product: CASSPGQGDQPQHF.

The chain links TRBV28 to TRBJ1-5, with 12 bases that match TRBD1. J lost 8 bases, V lost 6 bases, and 8 bases had no gene match. CDR1 MDHEN and CDR2 SYDVKM come from the germline V gene. This CDR3 has 15 amino acids. The CDR3 DNA sequence: TGTGCCAGCAGCCCAGGGGACAGGGGGCGGGAGCCCCAGCATTTT. It encodes CASSPGDRGREPQHF.

This chain joins TRBV28 and TRBJ1-6, with D possibly matching TRBD1 (5 bases). Germline V gene lookup returns CDR1 MDHEN and CDR2 SYDVKM. The V gene lost 4 bases and the J gene lost 13 bases, with 11 bases spanning the gap. The CDR3 has 12 amino acids. The CDR3 DNA sequence: TGTGCCAGCAGTTACCGACAGACGCCCCTCCACTTT. Translation gives CASSYRQTPLHF.

This chain connects TRBV7-2 to TRBJ1-2; TRBD1 aligns across 9 bases. CDR3 length: 18 amino acids. V lost 1 base, J lost 2 bases, and 11 bases stayed unmatched. The germline V gene has CDR1 SGHTA and CDR2 FQGNSA. The CDR3 DNA reads as TGTGCCAGCAGCTTAGACAATTCCGGGACAGGGAAGAACTATGGCTACACCTTC. Encoded protein: CASSLDNSGTGKNYGYTF. Full variable domain (outside the CDR3, taken from reference TRBV7-2 and TRBJ1-2): GAGVSQSPSNKVTEKGKDVELRCDPISGHTALYWYRQSLGQGLEFLIYFQGNSAPDKSGLPSDRFSAERTGGSVSTLTIQRTQQEDSAVYLCASSLDNSGTGKNYGYTFGSGTRLTVV.

CDR3 protein: CASSFDRGRSEAFF. The DNA for the CDR3 is TGTGCCAGCAGCTTTGACAGGGGGCGTTCTGAAGCTTTCTTT. The genes are TRBV13 and TRBJ1-1; TRBD1 matches at 10 bases. Germline-derived CDR1 and CDR2 are PRHDT and FYEKMQ (reference sequence). J lost 6 bases, V lost 3 bases, and 4 bases had no gene match. The CDR3 extends over 14 amino acids.

The V and J genes are TRBV11-2 and TRBJ2-3, with 12 bases that match TRBD2. The germline V gene encodes CDR1 SGHAT and CDR2 FQNNGV. V trimming: 5 bases; J trimming: 2 bases; junction bases outside the gene matches: 11. This CDR3 has 18 amino acids. The CDR3: CASSTGLAGNANTDTQYF. CDR3 DNA: TGTGCCAGCAGCACCGGACTAGCGGGAAACGCTAACACAGATACGCAGTATTTT. The whole variable domain, remainder taken from reference TRBV11-2 and TRBJ2-3, is EAGVAQSPRYKIIEKRQSVAFWCNPISGHATLYWYQQILGQGPKLLIQFQNNGVVDDSQLPKDRFSAERLKGVDSTLKIQPAKLEDSAVYLCASSTGLAGNANTDTQYFGPGTRLTVL.

The chain combines TRBV6-1 with TRBJ2-2; D unresolved. Germline values: CDR1 MNHNS, CDR2 SASEGT. Trimming removed 0 bases at V and 8 bases at J, with 16 bases between. The CDR3 runs 16 residues. CDR3 DNA sequence: TGTGCCAGCAGTGAAGCGCTTCTTGGTCCCGGGGGGGAGCTGTTTTTT. Residues: CASSEALLGPGGELFF.